What follows are 16 T cell receptor beta chains derived from one specimen sequenced in a study of STAT5B mutations in CD4+ large granular lymphocyte leukemia. The protocol was immunoSEQ multiplex PCR, while the TCRdb copy is restricted to in-frame clones and leaves out a portion. Counted here are about 24,000 clones, approximately 75% occurring once; the ten biggest clones make up about 0.6%. Sequencing was performed on CD4+ T cells from blood buffy coats. The receptors were gathered from a human donor in good health.

This clone was counted only a few times. The rearrangement joins TRBV30 to TRBJ2-3; 8 bases are a match to TRBD2. J lost 1 base, V lost 3 bases, and 6 bases had no gene match. Germline CDR1 reads GTSNPN; CDR2 reads SVGIG (reference sequence). This CDR3 region has 15 residues. The CDR3 coding sequence is TGTGCCTGGAGATACGGGGGGGGGCGCACAGATACGCAGTATTTT. Translating it yields CAWRYGGGRTDTQYF.

The chain joins TRBV5-6 to TRBJ2-3, with 12 nucleotides matching TRBD2. This CDR3 region has 16 residues. The J segment lost 6 bases and the V segment lost 3 bases, leaving 8 bases of the junction unmatched. In germline, CDR1 is SGHDT, CDR2 YYEEEE. This CDR3 is CASSWLLAGGRDTQYF. The CDR3 DNA is TGTGCCAGCAGCTGGTTACTAGCGGGGGGAAGGGATACGCAGTATTTT.

J is TRBJ1-2 and V is TRBV6-6; D is possibly TRBD1 (6 bases). Germline V CDR1 and CDR2: MNHNY, SVGAGI (reference sequence). V was trimmed by 4 bases and J by 8 bases, leaving 14 bases between them. This CDR3 comprises 13 residues. The CDR3 region is CASSWQGYLGYTF. CDR3 DNA sequence: TGTGCCAGCAGTTGGCAGGGGTACTTGGGCTACACCTTC.

The chain employs TRBV7-8 and TRBJ1-4; D ambiguous. The CDR3 loop spans 15 amino acids. Germline V lookup: CDR1 SGHVS, CDR2 FQNEAQ. With 5 bases removed from V and 3 bases from J, the gap between germline ends came to 13 bases. CDR3 nucleotides: TGTGCCAGCAGCCCCGTTGGGATGGCTAATGAAAAACTGTTTTTT. Translation gives CASSPVGMANEKLFF.

The rearrangement links TRBV20-1 to TRBJ2-7; D gene unclear. Germline values: CDR1 DFQATT, CDR2 SNEGSKA (reference sequence). The CDR3 contains 11 residues. V gave up 5 bases and J gave up 6 bases, with 11 bases separating them. CDR3 bases: TGCAGTGCTCCGAAGATGAGCGAGCAGTACTTC. Amino acids: CSAPKMSEQYF.

This clone was seen more than once but under ten times. The chain links TRBV25-1 to TRBJ1-5; TRBD1 is a possible D gene (5 bases). Trimming shortened V by 6 bases and J by 7 bases, and 16 bases separated the two germline ends. The germline gives CDR1 MGHDK, CDR2 SYGVNS. This CDR3 is built from 14 residues. CDR3: CASSASGGGQPQHF. CDR3 DNA: TGTGCCAGCAGCGCATCTGGGGGAGGCCAGCCCCAGCATTTT.

V usage is TRBV7-6 and J usage is TRBJ1-6, with no clear D. Trimming pared 0 bases from V and 7 bases from J, leaving 7 bases between. Germline V lookup: CDR1 SGHVS, CDR2 FNYEAQ. The CDR3 covers 14 residues. CDR3 in DNA: TGTGCCAGCAGCTTAGCACAGAAGAATTCACCCCTCCACTTT. It yields the protein CASSLAQKNSPLHF. The full variable domain, its missing parts supplied by reference TRBV7-6 and TRBJ1-6, is GAGVSQSPRYKVTKRGQDVALRCDPISGHVSLYWYRQALGQGPEFLTYFNYEAQQDKSGLPNDRFSAERPEGSISTLTIQRTEQRDSAMYRCASSLAQKNSPLHFGNGTRLTVT.

This clone was observed a handful of times. The chain joins TRBV20-1 to TRBJ2-1, with D hard to call. This CDR3 contains 11 residues. Trimming stripped 5 bases from V and 0 bases from J, with 2 bases between. CDR1 is DFQATT, CDR2 SNEGSKA, per germline (reference sequence). CDR3 nucleotides: TGCAGTGCTGACTCCTACAATGAGCAGTTCTTC. This translates into CSADSYNEQFF.

This chain joins TRBV6-1 and TRBJ2-7; TRBD1 is a possible D gene (6 bases). Trimming shortened V by 4 bases and J by 1 base, and 8 bases separated the two germline ends. CDR1 and CDR2 (germline): MNHNS, SASEGT. The CDR3 is 13 amino acids. The CDR3 reads CASSGQVSYEQYF. In DNA, the CDR3 is TGTGCCAGCAGTGGACAGGTATCCTACGAGCAGTACTTC.

The chain couples TRBV2 to TRBJ2-5; possibly TRBD1 for D (6 bases). The end of the DNA aligns better with TRBJ2-7, so the J call may be wrong. Per the germline V gene, CDR1 is SNHLY and CDR2 is FYNNEI. The CDR3 length is 14 residues. The DNA for the CDR3 is TGTGCCAGCCGTACAGACAGGTGGTCCTACGAGCAGTACTTC. It encodes CASRTDRWSYEQYF.

The rearrangement links TRBV5-1 to TRBJ2-5; TRBD2 aligns across 13 bases. This CDR3 has 16 amino acids. Germline V CDR1 and CDR2: SGHRS, YFSETQ. Trimming took 4 bases from V and 1 from J; bases not matched to a gene: 4. The CDR3 sequence is CASSPGLAGVQETQYF. In DNA, the CDR3 is TGCGCCAGCAGCCCCGGACTAGCGGGGGTCCAAGAGACCCAGTACTTC. The complete variable domain, with remaining parts taken from reference TRBV5-1 and TRBJ2-5, reads KAGVTQTPRYLIKTRGQQVTLSCSPISGHRSVSWYQQTPGQGLQFLFEYFSETQRNKGNFPGRFSGRQFSNSRSEMNVSTLELGDSALYLCASSPGLAGVQETQYFGPGTRLLVL.

The V gene is TRBV7-3, the J gene TRBJ2-1, with 10 bases lining up with TRBD2. Germline lookup yields CDR1 SGHTA and CDR2 FQGTGA. J gave up 3 bases and V 0 bases, and 2 bases lay outside the gene matches. CDR3 length: 16 amino acids. The CDR3 sequence: CASSLTASGGYNEQFF. The CDR3 coding sequence is TGTGCCAGCAGCTTAACGGCTAGCGGGGGCTACAATGAGCAGTTCTTC.

The gene calls are TRBV2 and TRBJ1-5; 10 bases are a match to TRBD1. The CDR3 is 14 amino acids. V lost 7 bases and J lost 15; bases outside the gene matches: 15. Looked up from germline, CDR1 is SNHLY and CDR2 is FYNNEI. CDR3 amino acids: CASTNPRGQGWGHF. CDR3 sequence (DNA): TGTGCCAGCACTAACCCGAGGGGACAGGGGTGGGGGCATTTT. Filled out from reference TRBV2 and TRBJ1-5, the complete variable domain reads EPEVTQTPSHQVTQMGQEVILRCVPISNHLYFYWYRQILGQKVEFLVSFYNNEISEKSEIFDDQFSVERPDGSNFTLKIRSTKLEDSAMYFCASTNPRGQGWGHFGDGTRLSIL.

J is TRBJ2-3 and V is TRBV6-1; 9 bases align to TRBD2. Losses at the gene ends were 4 bases for V and 1 base for J; bases not matched to a gene: 0. CDR3 length equals 14 residues. CDR1 and CDR2 (germline): MNHNS, SASEGT. The CDR3 DNA is TGTGCCAGCAGTGGACTAGCGGGCACAGATACGCAGTATTTT. It encodes CASSGLAGTDTQYF.

This chain links TRBV6-1 with TRBJ2-5; no reliable D call. The end of the DNA aligns better with TRBJ2-7, so the J call may be wrong. CDR3 length equals 12 residues. Germline CDR1 MNHNS, CDR2 SASEGT. The CDR3 DNA follows: TGTGCCAGCACACGGAACACCTACGAGCAGTACTTC. This gives the protein CASTRNTYEQYF.

This clone was found once. V gene TRBV11-2 combines with J gene TRBJ2-2; D may be TRBD2 (6 bases). The CDR3 length is 13 residues. The V and J ends lost 8 bases and 5 bases respectively, with 12 bases between them. The germline CDR1 and CDR2 sequences are SGHAT and FQNNGV. The DNA of the CDR3 is TGTGCCAGCGCGGGGCCCCTTACCGGGGAGCTGTTTTTT. Translating it yields CASAGPLTGELFF.